This T cell receptor beta chain came from a study of control samples from healthy donors and cancer patients. V lost 3 bases to trimming and J lost 14 bases, with 17 bases between them. There are 13 residues in the CDR3. Germline assignment: CDR1 LGHDT and CDR2 YNNKEL (reference sequence). The repertoire was sequenced with immunoSEQ multiplex PCR; TCRdb's copy has only in-frame clones and lacks some. The data contain about 150,000 clones, approximately 93% of them singletons. The clonotype was recovered from a man aged 18 to 35 in good health. The sequencing sample was made of blood. The V gene is TRBV3-1 (or the pseudogene TRBV3-2), the J gene TRBJ2-1; D is perhaps TRBD1 (6 bases). The CDR3 coding sequence is TGTGCCAGCAGCCAGGGTGGACAGTTGGGGGAGTTCTTC. Residues: CASSQGGQLGEFF.